The 24 T cell receptor beta chains below come from one sample, sequenced in a study of CD8 T cells in ankylosing spondylitis. MiXCR, applied by TCRdb to the 5' RACE reads, yields one record per CDR3 protein. The sample consists of 350,000 or so distinct CDR3 sequences, 14% to 15% of them appearing once. Sample: blood, either unsorted or a sorted T cell fraction (not recorded which). These receptors were obtained from a male donor with ankylosing spondylitis or in good health (not recorded which).

This clonotype was observed a few times. The chain employs TRBV10-3 and TRBJ1-3; 7 bases are a match to TRBD1. This CDR3 comprises 14 residues. The germline CDR1 and CDR2 sequences are ENHRY and SYGVKD. Trimming removed 6 bases from V and 3 bases from J; junction bases left unmatched: 5. DNA of the CDR3: TGTGCCATCAGACGACAGGGAGGTGGAAACACCATATATTTT. Its protein product is CAIRRQGGGNTIYF.

This clonotype was seen only a few times. V usage is TRBV29-1 and J usage is TRBJ2-3, with 7 nucleotides matching TRBD2. Germline values: CDR1 SQVTM, CDR2 ANQGSEA. This CDR3 comprises 15 residues. The V gene end was trimmed by 6 bases and the J gene end by 6 bases; junction bases not matched to a gene: 15. The CDR3 sequence is CSVTGWAGALDTQYF. The CDR3 nucleotides read TGCAGCGTGACCGGGTGGGCGGGAGCTCTGGATACGCAGTATTTT.

The rearrangement links TRBV5-1 to TRBJ2-7; 8 bases map to TRBD1. Germline-derived CDR1 and CDR2 are SGHRS and YFSETQ. V was pared by 2 bases and J by 2 bases, with 3 bases of the junction left unmatched. This CDR3 is built from 14 residues. The DNA of the CDR3 is TGCGCCAGCAGCTTAGACAGGGGACCCTACGAGCAGTACTTC. It specifies CASSLDRGPYEQYF.

This clonotype was seen many times. The chain employs TRBV27 and TRBJ1-1, with a weak D call TRBD1 (5 bases). The CDR3 runs 11 residues. Germline CDR1 is MNHEY and CDR2 is SMNVEV (reference sequence). V gave up 4 bases and J gave up 7 bases, with 7 bases separating them. CDR3 bases: TGTGCCAGCAGTTCGCAGGGTGAAGCTTTCTTT. Its protein product is CASSSQGEAFF.

Regarding this clonotype: This clone may be a read error of a much larger clone one base away. V and J are TRBV4-2 and TRBJ2-5, with D possibly TRBD2 on 6 matching bases. V lost 1 base and J lost 5, with 23 bases in between. Germline values: CDR1 LGHNA, CDR2 YNFKEQ. The CDR3 runs to 18 residues. The CDR3, as DNA: TGTGCCAGCAGCCAAGCCCAGACCGGGACTGGTCAAATGGAGACCCAGTACTTC. This sequence encodes CASSQAQTGTGQMETQYF.

This chain joins TRBV27 and TRBJ2-1; the D gene is possibly TRBD2 (6 bases). CDR3 length equals 15 residues. Trimming stripped 3 bases from V and 2 bases from J, with 11 bases between. Germline CDR1 MNHEY, CDR2 SMNVEV (reference sequence). CDR3 in amino acids: CASSLRRGAYNEQFF. The CDR3 nucleotides are TGTGCCAGCAGTTTGAGGCGGGGAGCCTACAATGAGCAGTTCTTC.

J is TRBJ2-2 and V is TRBV4-1; perhaps D is TRBD1 or TRBD2 (5 bases each). Trimming took 0 bases from V and 2 from J, leaving 16 bases between them. The germline CDR1 and CDR2 sequences are MGHRA and YSYEKL. This CDR3 region has 18 residues. CDR3 bases: TGCGCCAGCAGCCAAGATTCTCCGGGGCGACTAAACACCGGGGAGCTGTTTTTT. Its protein product is CASSQDSPGRLNTGELFF.

This clonotype appeared many times. The chain is built from TRBV7-2 and TRBJ2-7; D is possibly TRBD2 (7 bases). CDR1 is SGHTA and CDR2 is FQGNSA in the germline V gene. This CDR3 contains 14 residues. The V end was cut by 4 bases, the J end by 6 bases, with 16 bases between. The CDR3 sequence: CASSSGAGETEQYF. CDR3 DNA sequence: TGTGCCAGCAGCTCAGGGGCGGGAGAAACCGAGCAGTACTTC.

At least ten counts were recorded for this clonotype. The V call is TRBV12-3 or TRBV12-4, the J call TRBJ1-1, with 7 bases that match TRBD1. After removal of 7 bases from V and 3 bases from J, the junction contained 17 bases not matched to a gene. The length of the CDR3 is 17 residues. CDR3 residues: CASIAGQRITGDTEAFF. CDR3 DNA: TGTGCCAGCATAGCGGGACAGCGCATAACCGGGGACACTGAAGCTTTCTTT.

In its sample, this clonotype was seen a few times. The V call is TRBV9, the J call TRBJ2-2; D is ambiguous. The CDR3 is 13 amino acids. Germline values: CDR1 SGDLS, CDR2 YYNGEE. With 4 bases removed from V and 4 bases from J, the gap between germline ends came to 8 bases. CDR3: CASSQSGTGELFF. The CDR3 DNA sequence: TGTGCCAGCAGCCAGTCGGGCACCGGGGAGCTGTTTTTT.

The J gene is TRBJ2-3, the V gene TRBV13; D tentatively reads TRBD1 or TRBD2 (5 bases each). CDR1 and CDR2 from the germline V gene are PRHDT and FYEKMQ (reference sequence). The CDR3 is 16 residues long. Trimming shortened V by 2 bases and J by 3 bases, and 15 bases separated the two germline ends. In DNA form, the CDR3 reads TGTGCCAGCAGCTTAAATGGCTTCGAGGGGACAGATACGCAGTATTTT. Protein sequence: CASSLNGFEGTDTQYF.

For this clonotype: At one boundary the junction diverges from the germline segment, which might be a read error. The chain has TRBV12-3 or TRBV12-4 and TRBJ1-2, with D perhaps matching TRBD1 (5 bases). This CDR3 contains 11 residues. For the CDR3, the DNA is TGTGCCAGCAGTTTAGGCCAGGGCTGCACCTTC. Protein product: CASSLGQGCTF.

Only a few counts were recorded for this clonotype. This chain uses TRBV29-1 with TRBJ1-3; no firm D call. The V gene's germline CDR1 is SQVTM and CDR2 ANQGSEA. Between the trimmed V and J ends, which lost 0 bases and 2 bases, there was a span of 11 bases. The length of the CDR3 is 15 residues. Here the CDR3 reads CSVEDQTGTGNTIYF. The DNA of the CDR3 is TGCAGCGTTGAAGATCAGACGGGCACTGGAAACACCATATATTTT.

This clonotype appeared a few times. The chain recombines TRBV5-6 with TRBJ1-5, with a weak D call TRBD1 (5 bases). The CDR3 length is 15 residues. The germline gives CDR1 SGHDT, CDR2 YYEEEE. Trimming removed 6 bases at V and 4 bases at J, with 17 bases between. CDR3 residues: CASTRWGLPNQPQHF. In DNA, the CDR3 is TGTGCCAGCACCCGCTGGGGACTCCCGAATCAGCCCCAGCATTTT.

This clonotype was detected ten times or more. This chain uses TRBV12-3 or TRBV12-4 with TRBJ1-2; D is possibly TRBD1 (5 bases). With 6 bases removed from V and 8 bases from J, the gap between germline ends came to 16 bases. The length of the CDR3 is 13 residues. CDR3 region: CASSLDSYQGYTF. The DNA for the CDR3 is TGTGCCAGCAGCCTAGACAGTTATCAAGGCTACACCTTC.

The genes are TRBV4-1 and TRBJ2-6, with 7 bases matching TRBD1. The CDR3 totals 17 residues. V lost 0 bases, J lost 1 base, and 3 bases stayed unmatched. CDR1 MGHRA and CDR2 YSYEKL come from the germline V gene. The chain's CDR3 is CASSQETGRSGANVLTF. The CDR3, as DNA: TGCGCCAGCAGCCAAGAGACAGGGCGGTCTGGGGCCAACGTCCTGACTTTC.

The chain recombines TRBV6-1 with TRBJ1-1; possibly TRBD1 for D (5 bases). The germline V and J ends were trimmed by 3 bases and 3 bases, with 17 bases remaining between them. Germline CDR1 MNHNS, CDR2 SASEGT. This CDR3 comprises 16 residues. This CDR3 is CASSDGWGEGDTEAFF. DNA for the CDR3: TGTGCCAGCAGTGACGGATGGGGGGAGGGTGACACTGAAGCTTTCTTT.

This rearrangement joins TRBV10-3 to TRBJ2-1, with D perhaps matching TRBD2 (5 bases). Germline-derived CDR1 and CDR2 are ENHRY and SYGVKD. V lost 6 bases to trimming and J lost 4 bases, with 16 bases between them. The CDR3 runs 15 residues. CDR3: CAIRPEGSTYNEQFF. CDR3 coding DNA: TGTGCCATCAGGCCCGAGGGCTCAACGTACAATGAGCAGTTCTTC.

This clonotype was detected ten times or more. The rearrangement joins TRBV29-1 to TRBJ2-2, with TRBD1 identical over 11 bases. Germline CDR1 and CDR2: SQVTM and ANQGSEA. Trimming removed 6 bases from V and 7 bases from J; junction bases left unmatched: 7. There are 14 residues in the CDR3. For the CDR3, the DNA is TGCAGCGTAGCGGACAGGGGGCGCGGCGGGGAGCTGTTTTTT. Amino acid sequence: CSVADRGRGGELFF.

The chain uses TRBV5-1 and TRBJ1-5; 7 bases are shared with TRBD1. The CDR3 sequence is 15 residues long. Trimming removed 0 bases from V and 4 bases from J; junction bases left unmatched: 4. Germline V gene lookup returns CDR1 SGHRS and CDR2 YFSETQ. CDR3 protein: CASSLEGTANQPQHF. The DNA of the CDR3 is TGCGCCAGCAGCTTGGAAGGGACAGCTAATCAGCCCCAGCATTTT.

This clonotype has more than one count but fewer than ten. V is TRBV20-1 and J is TRBJ1-1; D call uncertain. The length of the CDR3 is 10 residues. V dropped 6 bases and J dropped 7 bases, with 9 bases sitting between them. Germline V gene data show CDR1 as DFQATT and CDR2 as SNEGSKA (reference sequence). CDR3 nucleotides: TGCAGTGCATTGGGAGGTGAAGCTTTCTTT. Translating gives CSALGGEAFF.

This clonotype has only a few counts. V is TRBV5-1 and J is TRBJ2-4; 8 bases map to TRBD1. Trimming cost V 4 bases and J 9 bases; bases outside gene matches: 9. The CDR3 has 14 residues. CDR1 and CDR2 from the germline V gene are SGHRS and YFSETQ. CDR3 nucleotides: TGCGCCAGCAGCGTGGACAGGGAAGGAGGCATTCAGTACTTC. This sequence encodes CASSVDREGGIQYF.

V is TRBV19 and J is TRBJ2-1, with TRBD2 matching over 9 bases. Trimming cost V 4 bases and J 6 bases; bases outside gene matches: 7. Germline-derived CDR1 and CDR2 are LNHDA and SQIVND (reference sequence). The CDR3 totals 15 residues. CDR3 bases: TGTGCCAGTAGTACTAATAGCGGGGGACTCAATGAGCAGTTCTTC. Residues: CASSTNSGGLNEQFF. Full variable domain (rest looked up from reference TRBV19 and TRBJ2-1): DGGITQSPKYLFRKEGQNVTLSCEQNLNHDAMYWYRQDPGQGLRLIYYSQIVNDFQKGDIAEGYSVSREKKESFPLTVTSAQKNPTAFYLCASSTNSGGLNEQFFGPGTRLTVL.

The gene calls are TRBV20-1 and TRBJ1-3; D ambiguous. V lost 0 bases to trimming and J lost 0 bases, with 9 bases between them. Germline assignment: CDR1 DFQATT and CDR2 SNEGSKA (reference sequence). The CDR3 is 15 amino acids. The CDR3 sequence: CSARDPGISGNTIYF. In DNA, the CDR3 is TGCAGTGCTAGAGATCCAGGCATCTCTGGAAACACCATATATTTT.